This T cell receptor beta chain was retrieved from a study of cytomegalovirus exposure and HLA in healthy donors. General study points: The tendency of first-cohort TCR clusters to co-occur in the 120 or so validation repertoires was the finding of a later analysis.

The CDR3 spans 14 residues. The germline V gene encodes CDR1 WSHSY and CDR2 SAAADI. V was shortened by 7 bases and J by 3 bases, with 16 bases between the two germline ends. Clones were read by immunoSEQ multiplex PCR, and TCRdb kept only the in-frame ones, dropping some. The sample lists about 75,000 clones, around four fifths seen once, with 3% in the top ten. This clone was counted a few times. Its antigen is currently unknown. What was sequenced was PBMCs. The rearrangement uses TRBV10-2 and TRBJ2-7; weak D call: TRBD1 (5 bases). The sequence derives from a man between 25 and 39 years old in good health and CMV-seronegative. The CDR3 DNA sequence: TGCGCCAGCAAAGGGGATCGCCCCGGCTACGAGCAGTACTTC. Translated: CASKGDRPGYEQYF.